A single sample is the source of the 27 T cell receptor beta chains below, sequenced in a study of T cells in Graves' hyperthyroidism and ophthalmopathy. The investigators amplified TCR beta CDR3 regions from RNA transcripts. Carried out on the TCR CDR3, a first-round RT-PCR used the HTBI primer set. TCRdb reprocessed the multiplex PCR reads via MiXCR and lists one record per CDR3 protein. The sample lists more than 350,000 distinct CDR3 sequences, just under 15% occurring once. Sequencing input: blood. The receptors were sampled from a woman younger than 45 with Graves' hyperthyroidism.

This clonotype appeared many times. This sequence joins TRBV10-2 and TRBJ2-3, with 11 bases aligning to TRBD2. Trimming cost V 10 bases and J 0 bases; bases outside gene matches: 15. The CDR3 covers 18 residues. Germline lookup yields CDR1 WSHSY and CDR2 SAAADI. As DNA, the CDR3 is TGCGCCACCCTACCCCCTAGCGGGAGGACAGCTAGCACAGATACGCAGTATTTT. Translating gives CATLPPSGRTASTDTQYF.

This clonotype was counted ten times or more. CDR3 in DNA: TGTGCCAGCTCACCACCTCAGGGCCAAGAGACCCAGTACTTC. Protein product: CASSPPQGQETQYF. The chain recombines TRBV18 with TRBJ2-5, with TRBD1 as a possible D gene (5 bases). V lost 0 bases, J lost 1 base, and 6 bases lay in between. The V gene's germline CDR1 is KGHSH and CDR2 LQKENI. The CDR3 length is 14 residues.

This clonotype was counted between two and nine times. The chain has TRBV3-1 and TRBJ2-2, with TRBD1 matching 10 bases. The CDR3 runs to 15 residues. V was pared by 4 bases and J by 7 bases, with 6 bases of the junction left unmatched. From germline, CDR1 is LGHDT and CDR2 YNNKEL (reference sequence). The CDR3 sequence is CASSPGTGEFGELFF. The CDR3 bases are TGTGCCAGCAGCCCCGGGACAGGGGAATTCGGGGAGCTGTTTTTT.

J is TRBJ2-3 and V is TRBV9; possibly TRBD2 for D (7 bases). The V gene's germline CDR1 is SGDLS and CDR2 YYNGEE. The CDR3 is 16 amino acids. V was pared by 4 bases and J by 0 bases, with 15 bases between. CDR3 sequence reads: CASSPQGGVSTDTQYF. In DNA form, the CDR3 reads TGTGCCAGCAGCCCCCAAGGGGGGGTGAGCACAGATACGCAGTATTTT.

This rearrangement joins TRBV29-1 to TRBJ2-2; D tentatively fits TRBD1 or TRBD2 (5 bases each). Germline-derived CDR1 and CDR2 are SQVTM and ANQGSEA. V was clipped by 4 bases and J by 2 bases, with 11 bases between them. The CDR3 has 14 amino acids. This CDR3 reads CSVGSGANTGELFF. DNA for the CDR3: TGCAGCGTTGGCTCCGGGGCAAACACCGGGGAGCTGTTTTTT.

This clonotype was detected ten times or more. The genes are TRBV11-1 and TRBJ2-3, with 8 positions matching TRBD2. V gave up 2 bases and J gave up 0 bases; unmatched junction bases: 4. There are 16 residues in the CDR3. The germline CDR1 and CDR2 sequences are SGHAT and FQDESV (reference sequence). As DNA, the CDR3 is TGTGCCAGCAGCTTAACGGGAGGGACGAGCACAGATACGCAGTATTTT. Translating gives CASSLTGGTSTDTQYF.

The chain uses TRBV5-1 and TRBJ2-3; a possible D gene is TRBD2 (5 bases). V lost 6 bases to trimming and J lost 6 bases, with 20 bases between them. CDR3 length: 15 amino acids. CDR1 and CDR2 from the germline V gene are SGHRS and YFSETQ. DNA of the CDR3: TGCGCCAGCACCCTTGGCGGGTATTTCGCCGATACGCAGTATTTT. Its protein product is CASTLGGYFADTQYF.

This chain links TRBV7-8 with TRBJ1-5, with D hard to call. CDR3 length: 17 residues. Trimming removed 0 bases from V and 2 bases from J, with 14 bases in between. The germline CDR1 and CDR2 sequences are SGHVS and FQNEAQ. CDR3 protein: CASSLAPGVLGNQPQHF. The CDR3 DNA is TGTGCCAGCAGCTTAGCCCCTGGGGTGCTCGGCAATCAGCCCCAGCATTTT.

This clonotype was picked up a small number of times. The V call is TRBV19, the J call TRBJ1-5, with D hard to call. Germline-derived CDR1 and CDR2 are LNHDA and SQIVND (reference sequence). The CDR3 is 13 residues long. V was shortened by 3 bases and J by 3 bases, with 6 bases between the two germline ends. The chain's CDR3 is CASSILLNQPQHF. CDR3 in DNA: TGTGCCAGTAGTATCCTCCTCAATCAGCCCCAGCATTTT.

This clonotype was counted only a few times. This chain links TRBV18 with TRBJ2-7, with 8 bases identical to TRBD2. Trimming at V came to 0 bases and at J to 6 bases, leaving 4 bases not matched to a gene. Per the germline V gene, CDR1 is KGHSH and CDR2 is LQKENI. This CDR3 comprises 14 residues. CDR3 bases: TGTGCCAGCTCACCACCCAGCGGGAGCTCCGAGCAGTACTTC. Its protein product is CASSPPSGSSEQYF.

Remarks on this clonotype: The junction differs from germline at one of its ends, possibly a read error. V gene TRBV4-2 combines with J gene TRBJ1-5; D ambiguous. Germline CDR1 is LGHNA and CDR2 is YNFKEQ. This CDR3 has 16 residues. The CDR3 loop reads CASNQDFAGGLRPQHF. CDR3 nucleotide sequence: TGTGCCAGCAACCAAGATTTTGCCGGCGGTTTACGACCCCAGCATTTT.

There are a few counts of this clonotype. The CDR3 reads CATSRDNSGYTF. CDR3 bases: TGTGCCACCAGCAGAGATAATTCTGGCTACACCTTC. This rearrangement joins TRBV15 to TRBJ1-2, with D uncertain. This CDR3 comprises 12 residues. Trimming pared 0 bases from V and 7 bases from J, leaving 6 bases between. Germline V gives CDR1 LNHNV, CDR2 YYDKDF (reference sequence).

There are many counts of this clonotype. This chain links TRBV7-3 with TRBJ2-3; no firm D call. Germline CDR1 SGHTA, CDR2 FQGTGA. V was trimmed by 0 bases and J by 4 bases, leaving 8 bases between them. The CDR3 length is 14 residues. Here the CDR3 reads CASSLTARPDTQYF. The CDR3 region has the DNA TGTGCCAGCAGCTTAACGGCCCGGCCAGATACGCAGTATTTT.

This clonotype was observed at least ten times. This chain connects TRBV5-1 to TRBJ2-3, with D possibly being TRBD2 (5 bases). Trimming left V 0 bases short and J 2 bases short, with 13 bases between. Germline CDR1 is SGHRS and CDR2 is YFSETQ. The CDR3 has 16 amino acids. The CDR3 loop reads CASSLGGGGLTDTQYF. The DNA of the CDR3 is TGCGCCAGCAGCTTGGGAGGAGGCGGGCTCACAGATACGCAGTATTTT.

This clonotype showed up many times. The chain is built from TRBV18 and TRBJ2-5, with D hard to call. The V gene's germline CDR1 is KGHSH and CDR2 LQKENI. Between the trimmed V and J ends, which lost 4 bases and 2 bases, there was a span of 5 bases. The CDR3 covers 12 residues. The CDR3 loop is CASSQQQETQYF. In DNA, the CDR3 is TGTGCCAGCTCACAACAACAAGAGACCCAGTACTTC.

The chain carries TRBV6-2 or TRBV6-3 and TRBJ1-2; 7 nucleotides match TRBD1. Germline loops: CDR1 MNHEY, CDR2 SVGEGT. The CDR3 is 14 amino acids. V lost 5 bases, J lost 2 bases, and 5 bases stayed unmatched. The CDR3 sequence is CASSVGQLNYGYTF. Written as DNA, the CDR3 is TGTGCCAGCAGTGTGGGACAGCTGAACTATGGCTACACCTTC.

The genes are TRBV7-3 and TRBJ2-1; D may be TRBD1 (5 bases). Germline CDR1 is SGHTA and CDR2 is FQGTGA. The CDR3 extends over 13 amino acids. Trimming took 0 bases from V and 12 from J, leaving 12 bases between them. Written as DNA, the CDR3 is TGTGCCAGCAGCTTAACGTTCGACAGTGCGCAGTTCTTC. Residues: CASSLTFDSAQFF.

Only a few counts were recorded for this clonotype. This CDR3 reads CASSLTGTGDYNEQFF. The CDR3 coding sequence is TGTGCCAGCAGTTTGACCGGGACAGGGGACTACAATGAGCAGTTCTTC. The chain employs TRBV6-5 and TRBJ2-1, with 10 positions matching TRBD1. CDR1 MNHEY and CDR2 SVGAGI come from the germline V gene. The CDR3 runs to 16 residues. The V gene end was trimmed by 4 bases and the J gene end by 3 bases; junction bases not matched to a gene: 6.

This rearrangement joins TRBV9 to TRBJ1-3; D is unclear. The germline V and J ends were trimmed by 10 bases and 7 bases, with 6 bases remaining between them. Germline CDR1 and CDR2: SGDLS and YYNGEE. The CDR3 has 9 residues. The DNA of the CDR3 is TGTGCCGGACCCAACACCATATATTTT. It specifies CAGPNTIYF.

This clonotype occurred many times. The V gene is TRBV2, the J gene TRBJ2-7, with 8 bases lining up with TRBD1. V dropped 6 bases and J dropped 2; count of bases not matched to a gene: 0. The CDR3 has 12 residues. Germline V CDR1 and CDR2: SNHLY, FYNNEI. The CDR3: CASRDRAYEQYF. DNA for the CDR3: TGTGCCAGCAGGGACAGGGCCTACGAGCAGTACTTC.

The chain links TRBV24-1 to TRBJ2-2; possible D gene TRBD2, 5 bases. This CDR3 comprises 16 residues. Germline V lookup: CDR1 KGHDR, CDR2 SFDVKD. Trimming stripped 0 bases from V and 2 bases from J, with 9 bases between. DNA of the CDR3: TGTGCCACCAGTGATTTGTTGGGGAGCAACACCGGGGAGCTGTTTTTT. It codes for CATSDLLGSNTGELFF.

This clonotype has ten or more counts. The V call is TRBV20-1, the J call TRBJ2-1; 8 bases are a match to TRBD2. The CDR3 has 14 residues. The germline CDR1 and CDR2 sequences are DFQATT and SNEGSKA (reference sequence). The trim removed 3 bases at V and 9 bases at J, leaving 10 bases unmatched. CDR3 nucleotides: TGCAGTGCTAGCCCGGGAGGGCCGAAAGTTGAGCAGTTCTTC. Translating gives CSASPGGPKVEQFF.

This chain connects TRBV30 to TRBJ2-2; 8 positions match TRBD1. Germline V lookup: CDR1 GTSNPN, CDR2 SVGIG (reference sequence). CDR3 size: 15 residues. With V trimmed by 2 bases and J by 3 bases, 5 bases remained unmatched. The CDR3 reads CAWSRTGLYTGELFF. CDR3 nucleotide sequence: TGTGCCTGGAGTCGGACAGGGCTATACACCGGGGAGCTGTTTTTT.

As regards this clonotype: This clone may be a read error of a much larger clone one base away. J is TRBJ1-1 and V is TRBV7-2; unclear D gene. In germline, CDR1 is SGHTA, CDR2 FQGNSA. The CDR3 totals 13 residues. CDR3 coding DNA: TGTGCCAGCACCTTACGGAGGGAGACTGAAGCTTTCTTT. Its translation is CASTLRRETEAFF.

This clonotype has just a few counts. V gene TRBV3-1 combines with J gene TRBJ2-2, with TRBD1 matching over 8 bases. The CDR3 sequence is 15 residues long. Losses at the gene ends were 6 bases for V and 6 bases for J; bases not matched to a gene: 9. The germline gives CDR1 LGHDT, CDR2 YNNKEL (reference sequence). CDR3 coding DNA: TGTGCCAGCAGACAGAAAGGACAGGGCTCCGGGGAGCTGTTTTTT. This translates into CASRQKGQGSGELFF. The whole variable domain, remainder taken from reference TRBV3-1 and TRBJ2-2, is DTAVSQTPKYLVTQMGNDKSIKCEQNLGHDTMYWYKQDSKKFLKIMFSYNNKELIINETVPNRFSPKSPDKAHLNLHINSLELGDSAVYFCASRQKGQGSGELFFGEGSRLTVL.

This clonotype was seen a few times. This sequence joins TRBV3-1 and TRBJ2-7; D is unresolved. The CDR3 runs 13 residues. V shed 0 bases and J shed 4 bases, with 7 bases lying between them. The V gene's germline CDR1 is LGHDT and CDR2 YNNKEL (reference sequence). The CDR3 DNA follows: TGTGCCAGCAGCCAAGAAGTTCCATACGAGCAGTACTTC. Translation: CASSQEVPYEQYF.

This clonotype was detected ten times or more. The chain is built from TRBV27 and TRBJ2-5; TRBD1 matches at 8 bases. Germline-derived CDR1 and CDR2 are MNHEY and SMNVEV (reference sequence). V trimming: 6 bases; J trimming: 4 bases; junction bases outside the gene matches: 13. CDR3 length: 16 amino acids. For the CDR3, the DNA is TGTGCCAGCAGCGCCCCGGGACAGGAAGGAGCAGAGACCCAGTACTTC. Translating gives CASSAPGQEGAETQYF.